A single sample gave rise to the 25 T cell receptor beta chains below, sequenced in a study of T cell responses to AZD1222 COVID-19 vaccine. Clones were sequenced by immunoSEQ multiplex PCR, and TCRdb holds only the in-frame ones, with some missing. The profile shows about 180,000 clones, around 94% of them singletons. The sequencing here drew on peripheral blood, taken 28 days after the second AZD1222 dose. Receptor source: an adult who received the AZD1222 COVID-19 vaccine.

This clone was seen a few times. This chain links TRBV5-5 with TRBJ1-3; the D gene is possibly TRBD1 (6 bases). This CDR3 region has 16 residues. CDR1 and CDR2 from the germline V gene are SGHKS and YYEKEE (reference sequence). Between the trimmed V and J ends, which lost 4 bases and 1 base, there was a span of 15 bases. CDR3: CASSDYRVRSGNTIYF. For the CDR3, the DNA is TGTGCCAGCAGCGACTACAGGGTTCGGTCTGGAAACACCATATATTTT.

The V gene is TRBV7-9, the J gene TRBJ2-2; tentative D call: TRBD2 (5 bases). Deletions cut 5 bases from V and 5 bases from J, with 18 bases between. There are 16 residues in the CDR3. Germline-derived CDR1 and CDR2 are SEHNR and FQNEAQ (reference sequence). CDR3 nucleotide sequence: TGTGCCAGCAGCCCACCCCGGGGAGTGGGAACCGGGGAGCTGTTTTTT. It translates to CASSPPRGVGTGELFF.

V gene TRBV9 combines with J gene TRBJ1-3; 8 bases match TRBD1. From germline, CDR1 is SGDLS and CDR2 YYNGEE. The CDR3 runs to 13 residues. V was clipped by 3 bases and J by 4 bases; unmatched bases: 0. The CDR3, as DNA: TGTGCCAGCAGCGGGGACAGGGGAAACACCATATATTTT. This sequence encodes CASSGDRGNTIYF.

The CDR3 is CASSLVTSGIGGEQFF. The CDR3 nucleotides are TGTGCCAGCAGCTTGGTGACGAGCGGGATTGGTGGTGAGCAGTTCTTC. The chain combines TRBV5-6 with TRBJ2-1; 7 bases align to TRBD2. The CDR3 has 16 residues. The V and J ends lost 0 bases and 9 bases, in that order; junction bases with no gene match: 12. The germline gives CDR1 SGHDT, CDR2 YYEEEE.

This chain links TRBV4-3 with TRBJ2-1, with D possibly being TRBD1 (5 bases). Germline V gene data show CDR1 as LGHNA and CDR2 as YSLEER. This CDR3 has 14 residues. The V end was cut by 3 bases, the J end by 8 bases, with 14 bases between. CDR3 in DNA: TGCGCCAGCAGCCAGGCCCAGGGATTCGATGAGCAGTTCTTC. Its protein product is CASSQAQGFDEQFF.

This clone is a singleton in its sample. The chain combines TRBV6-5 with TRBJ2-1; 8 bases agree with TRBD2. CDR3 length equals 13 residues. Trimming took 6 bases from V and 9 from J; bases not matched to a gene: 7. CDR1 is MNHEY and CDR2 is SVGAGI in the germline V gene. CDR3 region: CASRYGLASEQFF. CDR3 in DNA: TGTGCCAGCAGGTACGGACTAGCCTCTGAGCAGTTCTTC.

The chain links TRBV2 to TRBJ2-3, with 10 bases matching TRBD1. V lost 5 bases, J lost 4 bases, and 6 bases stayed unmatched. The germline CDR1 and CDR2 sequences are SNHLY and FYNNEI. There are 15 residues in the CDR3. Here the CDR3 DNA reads TGTGCCAGCAGTCGGGACAGGGGTAGCGCAGATACGCAGTATTTT. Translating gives CASSRDRGSADTQYF.

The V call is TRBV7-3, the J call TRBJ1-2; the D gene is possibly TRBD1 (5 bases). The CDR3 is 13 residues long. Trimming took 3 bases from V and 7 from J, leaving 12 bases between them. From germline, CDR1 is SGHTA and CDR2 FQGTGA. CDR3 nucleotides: TGTGCCAGCAGCTTGAGGCAGGGCGGTGGCTACACCTTC. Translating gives CASSLRQGGGYTF.

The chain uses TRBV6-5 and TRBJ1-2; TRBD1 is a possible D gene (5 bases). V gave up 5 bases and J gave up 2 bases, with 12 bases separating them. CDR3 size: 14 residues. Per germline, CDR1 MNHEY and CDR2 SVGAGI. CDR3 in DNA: TGTGCCAGCAGTAGAGCAGGGTCGAACTATGGCTACACCTTC. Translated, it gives CASSRAGSNYGYTF.

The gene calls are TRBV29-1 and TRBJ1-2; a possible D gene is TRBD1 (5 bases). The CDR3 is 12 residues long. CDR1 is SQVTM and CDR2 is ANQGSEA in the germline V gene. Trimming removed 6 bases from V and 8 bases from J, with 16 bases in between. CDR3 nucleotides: TGCAGCGTCGTTTACTTTGGGGGAGGCTACACCTTC. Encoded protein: CSVVYFGGGYTF. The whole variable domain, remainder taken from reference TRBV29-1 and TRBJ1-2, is SAVISQKPSRDICQRGTSLTIQCQVDSQVTMMFWYRQQPGQSLTLIATANQGSEATYESGFVIDKFPISRPNLTFSTLTVSNMSPEDSSIYLCSVVYFGGGYTFGSGTRLTVV.

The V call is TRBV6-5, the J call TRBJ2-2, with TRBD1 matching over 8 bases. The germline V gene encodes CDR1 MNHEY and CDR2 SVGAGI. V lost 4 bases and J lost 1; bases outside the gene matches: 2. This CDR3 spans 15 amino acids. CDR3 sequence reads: CASSSDRGNTGELFF. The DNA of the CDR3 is TGTGCCAGCAGTTCAGACAGGGGGAACACCGGGGAGCTGTTTTTT.

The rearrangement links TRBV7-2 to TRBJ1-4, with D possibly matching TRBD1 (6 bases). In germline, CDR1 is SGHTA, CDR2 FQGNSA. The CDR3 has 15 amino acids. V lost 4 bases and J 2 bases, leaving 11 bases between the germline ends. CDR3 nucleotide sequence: TGTGCCAGCAGCTCCAGAACAGGGACTAATGAAAAACTGTTTTTT. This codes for CASSSRTGTNEKLFF.

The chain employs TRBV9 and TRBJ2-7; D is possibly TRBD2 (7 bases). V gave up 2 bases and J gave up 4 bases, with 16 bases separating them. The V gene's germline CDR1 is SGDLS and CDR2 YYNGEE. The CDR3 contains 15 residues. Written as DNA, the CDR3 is TGTGCCAGCAGCGTCAACGGAGGGGGGGAGTACGAGCAGTACTTC. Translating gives CASSVNGGGEYEQYF.

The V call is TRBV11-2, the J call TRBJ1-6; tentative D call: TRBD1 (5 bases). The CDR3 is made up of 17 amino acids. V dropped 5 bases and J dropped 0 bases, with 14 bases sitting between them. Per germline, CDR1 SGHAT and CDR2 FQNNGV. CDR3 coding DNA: TGTGCCAGCAGCCTGGGACTGGGGAGCTCCTATAATTCACCCCTCCACTTT. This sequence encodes CASSLGLGSSYNSPLHF.

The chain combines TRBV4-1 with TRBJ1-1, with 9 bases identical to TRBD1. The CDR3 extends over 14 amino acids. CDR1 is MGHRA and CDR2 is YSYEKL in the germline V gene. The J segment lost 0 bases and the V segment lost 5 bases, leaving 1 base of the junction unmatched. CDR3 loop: CASSWDRVNTEAFF. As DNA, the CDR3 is TGCGCCAGCAGCTGGGACAGGGTGAACACTGAAGCTTTCTTT.

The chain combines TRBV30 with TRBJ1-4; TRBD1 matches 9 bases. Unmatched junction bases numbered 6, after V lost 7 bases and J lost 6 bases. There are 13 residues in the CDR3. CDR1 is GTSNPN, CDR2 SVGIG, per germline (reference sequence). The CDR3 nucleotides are TGTGCCTCAAAACAGGGGGCTGATGAAAAACTGTTTTTT. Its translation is CASKQGADEKLFF.

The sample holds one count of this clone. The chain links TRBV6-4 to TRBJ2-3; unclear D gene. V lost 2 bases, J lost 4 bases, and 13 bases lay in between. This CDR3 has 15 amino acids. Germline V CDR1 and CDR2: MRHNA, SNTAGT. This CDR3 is CASSDGQAPPDTQYF. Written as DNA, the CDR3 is TGTGCCAGCAGTGACGGGCAAGCCCCACCAGATACGCAGTATTTT.

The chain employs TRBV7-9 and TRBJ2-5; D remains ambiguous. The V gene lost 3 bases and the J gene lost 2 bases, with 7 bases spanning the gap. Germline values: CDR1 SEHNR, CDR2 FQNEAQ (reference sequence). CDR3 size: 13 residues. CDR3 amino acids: CASSLGGQETQYF. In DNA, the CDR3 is TGTGCCAGCAGCTTGGGCGGTCAAGAGACCCAGTACTTC.

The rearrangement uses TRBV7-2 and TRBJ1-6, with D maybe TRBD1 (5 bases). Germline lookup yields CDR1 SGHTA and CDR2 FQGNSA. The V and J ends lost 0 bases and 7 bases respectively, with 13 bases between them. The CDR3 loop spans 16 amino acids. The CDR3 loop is CASSLASGLTNSPLHF. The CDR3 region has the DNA TGTGCCAGCAGCTTAGCCTCGGGACTGACGAATTCACCCCTCCACTTT.

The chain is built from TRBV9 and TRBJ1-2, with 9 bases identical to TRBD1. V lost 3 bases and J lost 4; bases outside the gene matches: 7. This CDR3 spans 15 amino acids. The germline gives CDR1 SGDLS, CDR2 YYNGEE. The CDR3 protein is CASSASTGGGYGYTF. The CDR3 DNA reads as TGTGCCAGCAGCGCCTCAACAGGGGGCGGCTATGGCTACACCTTC.

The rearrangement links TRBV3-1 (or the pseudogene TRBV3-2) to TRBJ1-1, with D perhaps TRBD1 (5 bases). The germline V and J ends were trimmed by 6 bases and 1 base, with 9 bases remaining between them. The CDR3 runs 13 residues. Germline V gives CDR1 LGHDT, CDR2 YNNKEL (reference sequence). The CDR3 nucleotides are TGTGCCAGCAGTGACAGTACGAACACTGAAGCTTTCTTT. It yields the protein CASSDSTNTEAFF.

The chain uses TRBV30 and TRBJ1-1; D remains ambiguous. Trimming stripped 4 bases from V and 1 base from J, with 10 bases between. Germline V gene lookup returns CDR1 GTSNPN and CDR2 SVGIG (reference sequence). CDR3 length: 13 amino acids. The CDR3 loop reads CAWTLLGNTEAFF. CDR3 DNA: TGTGCCTGGACCCTTCTCGGGAACACTGAAGCTTTCTTT.

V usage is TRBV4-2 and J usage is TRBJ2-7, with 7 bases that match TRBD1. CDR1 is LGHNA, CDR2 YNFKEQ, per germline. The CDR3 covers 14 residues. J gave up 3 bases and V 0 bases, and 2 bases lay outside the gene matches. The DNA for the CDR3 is TGTGCCAGCAGCCAAGAACAGGGGATCTACGAGCAGTACTTC. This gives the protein CASSQEQGIYEQYF.

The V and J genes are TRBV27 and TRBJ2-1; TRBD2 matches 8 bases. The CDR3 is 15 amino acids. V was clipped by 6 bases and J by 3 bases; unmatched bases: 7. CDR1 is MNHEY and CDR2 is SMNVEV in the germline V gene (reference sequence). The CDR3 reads CASRRGAVDYNEQFF. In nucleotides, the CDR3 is TGTGCCAGCAGGCGGGGGGCAGTAGACTACAATGAGCAGTTCTTC.

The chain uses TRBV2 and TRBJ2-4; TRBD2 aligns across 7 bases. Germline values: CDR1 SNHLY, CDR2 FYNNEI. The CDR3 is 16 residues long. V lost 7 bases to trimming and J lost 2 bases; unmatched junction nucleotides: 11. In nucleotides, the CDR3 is TGTGCCAGCAATTTAGAGGGAGGGTTGTCCAAAAACATTCAGTACTTC. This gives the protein CASNLEGGLSKNIQYF.